The sequence of this TCR beta chain was determined in a study of T cells after posttransplantation cyclophosphamide. Study-wide results and limits: TRB overlap between skin or GI tissue T cells and blood was limited.

The method was immunoSEQ multiplex PCR; TCRdb's version includes in-frame clones alone and lacks a portion of them. The sample was found to contain more than 20,000 clones, and every one recurs. This clone showed up many times. Its target is not known. The V and J ends lost 4 bases and 3 bases respectively, with 9 bases between them. The germline gives CDR1 SGHAT, CDR2 FQNNGV. The CDR3 is 13 residues long. Sequenced input: PBMCs. The receptor comes from a man in his fifties or sixties in good health, CMV-negative, and a related stem cell transplant donor. The V call is TRBV11-2, the J call TRBJ1-2, with a tentative D call TRBD1 (5 bases). CDR3 DNA sequence: TGTGCCAGCAGCTACTCGGGGGACTATGGCTACACCTTC. This codes for CASSYSGDYGYTF.